This is a list of T cell receptor beta chains from one sample in a study of T cell responses to AZD1222 COVID-19 vaccine. TCRdb's copy holds only in-frame clones and misses some; the assay was immunoSEQ multiplex PCR. The sample carries some 120,000 clones, approximately 93% recorded once. The specimen comprised peripheral blood, sampled on day 0 of AZD1222 vaccination. The receptors originated from an adult in good health. Both conserved end residues are part of each CDR3. D genes are given only for firm matches. Clone size appears in some rows only: once, few, many, or a class for an expanded clone.

TRBJ1-2 TRBV28 TRBD1 NA TGTGCCAGCAGCCCCGACAGGGCAGGTGGCTACACCTTC CASSPDRAGGYTF
TRBJ2-7 TRBV28 NA few TGTGCCAGCAGATTTTCGGACAGAGTTTACGAGCAGTACTTC CASRFSDRVYEQYF
TRBJ2-5 TRBV7-9 NA NA TGTGCCAGCAGCGGATCTAGGTGGGAGACCCAGTACTTC CASSGSRWETQYF
TRBJ1-2 TRBV6-1 NA NA TGTGCCAGCAGTGAGAAGGGGACTCAGTATGGCTACACCTTC CASSEKGTQYGYTF
TRBJ2-1 TRBV19 TRBD2 NA TGTGCCAGTAGTATAGACCGAACAAACTCGTTAGCGGGAGATGAGCAGTTCTTC CASSIDRTNSLAGDEQFF
TRBJ1-5 TRBV28 NA NA TGTGCCAGCAGTTTTAGACTCGGTAATCAGCCCCAGCATTTT CASSFRLGNQPQHF
TRBJ2-7 TRBV19 TRBD1 NA TGTGCCAGTACTGCCGGGACAGACCTTTACCCCTACGAGCAGTACTTC CASTAGTDLYPYEQYF
TRBJ2-7 TRBV4-1 TRBD1 once TGCGCCAGCAGCCAAGAACCGGACAGGGTATACGAGCAGTACTTC CASSQEPDRVYEQYF
TRBJ1-5 TRBV30 NA NA TGTGCCTGGAGTGTAGGTATAGGGGAGCAGCCCCAGCATTTT CAWSVGIGEQPQHF
TRBJ1-2 TRBV5-1 NA NA TGCGCCAGCAGCTTCGACGCTCTCTATGGCTACACCTTC CASSFDALYGYTF
TRBJ2-1 TRBV19 NA once TGTGCCAGTCTGTCGGATTACAATGAGCAGTTCTTC CASLSDYNEQFF
TRBJ1-1 TRBV5-1 NA NA TGCGCCAGCAGCTTGATGGAATTTGAGACTGAAGCTTTCTTT CASSLMEFETEAFF
TRBJ2-7 TRBV14 NA NA TGTGCCAGCAGCCAAGTTATCAGGGTTGAGCAGTACTTC CASSQVIRVEQYF
TRBJ2-2 TRBV28 NA NA TGTGCCAGCAGTTCACCGGGACCCAGCACCGGGGAGCTGTTTTTT CASSSPGPSTGELFF
TRBJ2-1 TRBV27 TRBD2 NA TGTGCCAGCAGCCCCACTCTAGCGGTGGGGGGGAGCTACAATGAGCAGTTCTTC CASSPTLAVGGSYNEQFF
TRBJ2-7 TRBV10-3 TRBD1 NA TGTGCCATCAGTCCCCCGGGACAGGGGAGCGAGCAGTACTTC CAISPPGQGSEQYF
TRBJ2-5 TRBV5-1 NA once TGCGCCAGCAGTTCGCAAGGTTACCAAGAGACCCAGTACTTC CASSSQGYQETQYF
TRBJ2-1 TRBV27 NA NA TGTGCCAGCAGTTTATTTGGGTCGGGCTGGGAGCTTCGATACAATGAGCAGTTCTTC CASSLFGSGWELRYNEQFF
TRBJ2-1 TRBV5-4 TRBD1 NA TGTGCCAGCAGCCCGGGGCCGCGACAGGGTAGCGATGAGCAGTTCTTC CASSPGPRQGSDEQFF
TRBJ1-4 TRBV2 NA NA TGTGCCAGCAGAGAAGGTCAGGGAGAACTTATCGAAAAACTGTTTTTT CASREGQGELIEKLFF
TRBJ1-2 TRBV4-1 NA NA TGCGCCAGCAGCCAAGAAATCAGCTATGGCTACACCTTC CASSQEISYGYTF
TRBJ2-1 TRBV18 TRBD1 NA TGTGCCAGCTCACCAGAGAACCGGGACAGATACAATGAGCAGTTCTTC CASSPENRDRYNEQFF
TRBJ1-2 TRBV11-2 NA NA TGTGCCAGCAGCTTAGGGCCGGGGGGCATGGGCTACACCTTC CASSLGPGGMGYTF
TRBJ1-1 TRBV28 NA NA TGTGCCAGCAGCAGCAAAGCCTTGAACACTGAAGCTTTCTTT CASSSKALNTEAFF
TRBJ2-7 TRBV28 TRBD2 once TGTGCCAGCACCTCCCCAGGACTAGCCCACGAGCAGTACTTC CASTSPGLAHEQYF
TRBJ1-1 TRBV28 NA once TGTGCCAGCAGCCGAACCCCTTCGACGATGAACACTGAAGCTTTCTTT CASSRTPSTMNTEAFF
TRBJ2-7 TRBV2 TRBD1 NA TGTGCCAGCAGTAGGGACAGTTACGAGCAGTACTTC CASSRDSYEQYF
TRBJ1-1 TRBV9 NA NA TGTGCCCTAAACACTGGACAAAAGAACACTGAAGCTTTCTTT CALNTGQKNTEAFF
TRBJ1-4 TRBV7-9 TRBD1 NA TGTGCCAGCAGCTTATGGGACAGGGTTCAAGAAAAACTGTTTTTT CASSLWDRVQEKLFF
TRBJ1-2 TRBV4-1 NA NA TGCGCCAGCAGCCCTAGCTCATCGTTTAGGTATGGCTACACCTTC CASSPSSSFRYGYTF
TRBJ1-1 TRBV12-3/TRBV12-4 NA NA TGTGCCAGCAGCTATCCAAACACTGAAGCTTTCTTT CASSYPNTEAFF
TRBJ2-3 TRBV6-5 NA NA TGTGCCGGTGAGGACAGAGCCACAGATACGCAGTATTTT CAGEDRATDTQYF
TRBJ1-5 TRBV9 TRBD1 NA TGTGCCAGCAGCGCGGACAGGGTGGGCCAGCCCCAGCATTTT CASSADRVGQPQHF
TRBJ2-1 TRBV28 NA once TGTGCCAGCAGTCCCCCAGGGGTGGTCGATGCGCAGTTCTTC CASSPPGVVDAQFF
TRBJ2-7 TRBV5-4 NA NA TGTGCCAGCAGCCCTTCCGGCGGCCAGCGGTACTACGAGCAGTACTTC CASSPSGGQRYYEQYF
TRBJ1-5 TRBV6-5 NA NA TGTGCCAGCAGAGACCGTGGCTACTTTCAGCCCCAGCATTTT CASRDRGYFQPQHF
TRBJ2-1 TRBV7-6 NA NA TGTGCCAGCAGCTCAAGGATGGCCCCCGTGCGCAATGAGCAGTTCTTC CASSSRMAPVRNEQFF
TRBJ1-1 TRBV15 TRBD1 NA TGTGCCAACAAGGGCCGGCGGGACAGAGGGTTGGGTTACACAAACACTGAAGCTTTCTTT CANKGRRDRGLGYTNTEAFF
TRBJ1-4 TRBV7-2 NA NA TGTGCCAGCAGACAGCCCTCTCGCTCTCAGAATTTCAATGAAAAACTGTTTTTT CASRQPSRSQNFNEKLFF
TRBJ1-5 TRBV18 NA NA TGTGCCAGCTCACCAGGGCAGAATCAGCCCCAGCATTTT CASSPGQNQPQHF
TRBJ2-7 TRBV7-8 TRBD2 NA TGTGCCAGCAGCCTCAGTCCTAGCGGAGACCCCTACGAGCAGTACTTC CASSLSPSGDPYEQYF
TRBJ1-1 TRBV19 NA NA TGTGCCAGTATTCTGAACACTGAAGCTTTCTTT CASILNTEAFF
TRBJ2-7 TRBV5-1 TRBD2 NA TGCGCTAGCGGTCCGGCGGGAGGATACCACGAGCAGTACTTC CASGPAGGYHEQYF
TRBJ2-2 TRBV28 NA NA TGTGCCAGCAGTTTCAGGGTAGGCGGGGAGCTGTTTTTT CASSFRVGGELFF
TRBJ1-3 TRBV5-6 NA once TGTGCCAGCAGCTTGTATCTAACAGGTGGGGCTCGTTCTGGAAACACCATATATTTT CASSLYLTGGARSGNTIYF
TRBJ1-1 TRBV6-5 TRBD1 NA TGTGCCAGCAGTCGAACACAGGGGATGAACACTGAAGCTTTCTTT CASSRTQGMNTEAFF
TRBJ2-5 TRBV5-1 TRBD1 NA TGCGCCAGCAGCTTACAGGGGGCGGTATCGGAGACCCAGTACTTC CASSLQGAVSETQYF